The 19 T cell receptor beta chains presented below share a single source sample, sequenced in a study of technical replicates of blood from a few donors. TCRdb's table, derived via immunoSEQ multiplex PCR, lists solely in-frame clones and lacks some. Of more than 55,000 clones listed, about 90% are singletons. The sample was T cells isolated from PBMCs. These receptor sequences come from a human donor in good health.

The gene calls are TRBV10-3 and TRBJ2-7, with D uncertain. This CDR3 region has 14 residues. V was trimmed by 5 bases and J by 1 base, leaving 12 bases between them. Germline values: CDR1 ENHRY, CDR2 SYGVKD. The CDR3 is CAISQIAPSYEQYF. Here the CDR3 DNA reads TGTGCCATCAGTCAGATAGCCCCTTCCTACGAGCAGTACTTC.

The chain is built from TRBV18 and TRBJ2-7; D possibly corresponds to TRBD1 (6 bases). Trimming removed 1 base from V and 3 bases from J, with 10 bases in between. CDR1 KGHSH and CDR2 LQKENI come from the germline V gene. This CDR3 region has 14 residues. The CDR3 DNA follows: TGTGCCAGCTCACCACAGGGGGAAATCTACGAGCAGTACTTC. Protein product: CASSPQGEIYEQYF.

The chain recombines TRBV29-1 with TRBJ2-7, with a weak D call TRBD1 (6 bases). The CDR3 length is 13 residues. Trimming took 7 bases from V and 0 from J, leaving 13 bases between them. Germline V CDR1 and CDR2: SQVTM, ANQGSEA. Written as DNA, the CDR3 is TGCAGCGCGTACACAGGGAGCTCCTACGAGCAGTACTTC. This sequence encodes CSAYTGSSYEQYF.

The genes are TRBV7-8 and TRBJ2-7; TRBD1 matches at 7 bases. Losses at the gene ends were 5 bases for V and 2 bases for J; bases not matched to a gene: 9. The CDR3 is made up of 15 amino acids. Germline V gene sequence: CDR1 SGHVS, CDR2 FQNEAQ. CDR3 sequence reads: CASSATTGWAYEQYF. The CDR3 DNA sequence: TGTGCCAGCAGCGCCACGACAGGGTGGGCCTACGAGCAGTACTTC.

This clone was seen a single time. The genes are TRBV10-3 and TRBJ2-7, with 7 bases identical to TRBD2. This CDR3 comprises 15 residues. Germline assignment: CDR1 ENHRY and CDR2 SYGVKD. The ends lost 3 bases at V and 4 bases at J; junction bases unmatched: 9. CDR3 amino acids: CAISDHPGGEYEQYF. CDR3 in DNA: TGTGCCATCAGTGATCATCCGGGGGGAGAATACGAGCAGTACTTC.

The V and J genes are TRBV28 and TRBJ2-7; the match to TRBD1 covers 10 bases. In germline, CDR1 is MDHEN, CDR2 SYDVKM. V lost 5 bases to trimming and J lost 3 bases; unmatched junction nucleotides: 7. This CDR3 spans 15 amino acids. CDR3 protein: CASSDSGTGDYEQYF. The CDR3 DNA reads TGTGCCAGCAGTGATTCCGGGACAGGGGACTACGAGCAGTACTTC.

This chain connects TRBV28 to TRBJ2-1, with 8 bases aligning to TRBD2. CDR1 MDHEN and CDR2 SYDVKM come from the germline V gene. J lost 4 bases, V lost 6 bases, and 2 bases had no gene match. The CDR3 contains 13 residues. CDR3 in amino acids: CASRAGGYNEQFF. The CDR3 DNA sequence: TGTGCCAGCAGGGCGGGGGGTTACAATGAGCAGTTCTTC.

CDR3 nucleotides: TGTGCCAGCAGTTTCGGCGGGAGCTGGTATTTT. This encodes CASSFGGSWYF. The chain employs TRBV28 and TRBJ2-3, with 7 bases that match TRBD2. This CDR3 spans 11 amino acids. Germline values: CDR1 MDHEN, CDR2 SYDVKM. Trimming took 3 bases from V and 14 from J; bases not matched to a gene: 5.

The chain combines TRBV19 with TRBJ2-3; weak D call: TRBD1 (6 bases). The CDR3 totals 15 residues. From germline, CDR1 is LNHDA and CDR2 SQIVND (reference sequence). V gave up 7 bases and J gave up 2 bases, with 16 bases separating them. The CDR3 protein is CASTTNRVHTDTQYF. In DNA form, the CDR3 reads TGTGCCAGTACCACGAACAGGGTTCACACAGATACGCAGTATTTT.

This rearrangement joins TRBV19 to TRBJ1-1; possibly TRBD1 for D (5 bases). The CDR3 length is 13 residues. CDR1 and CDR2 (germline): LNHDA, SQIVND (reference sequence). Deletions cut 6 bases from V and 4 bases from J, with 12 bases between. The DNA for the CDR3 is TGTGCCAGTAGCCTTGGCAGGGCCACTGAAGCTTTCTTT. Its translation is CASSLGRATEAFF.

The chain uses TRBV7-2 and TRBJ2-2; possible D gene TRBD1, 5 bases. The CDR3 runs 14 residues. Germline CDR1 SGHTA, CDR2 FQGNSA. The ends were cut back, 1 base at V and 5 bases at J, with 8 bases in the middle. CDR3 protein: CASSLGGWTGELFF. In DNA form, the CDR3 reads TGTGCCAGCAGCTTAGGGGGCTGGACCGGGGAGCTGTTTTTT.

The CDR3: CASSLRGGEGDEQYF. CDR3 coding DNA: TGTGCCAGCAGCTTAAGGGGCGGGGAGGGGGACGAGCAGTACTTC. This chain connects TRBV7-9 to TRBJ2-7; possibly TRBD2 for D (7 bases). Looked up from germline, CDR1 is SEHNR and CDR2 is FQNEAQ (reference sequence). The V gene lost 2 bases and the J gene lost 5 bases, with 16 bases spanning the gap. CDR3 size: 15 residues. Full variable domain (missing parts from reference TRBV7-9 and TRBJ2-7): DTGVSQNPRHKITKRGQNVTFRCDPISEHNRLYWYRQTLGQGPEFLTYFQNEAQLEKSRLLSDRFSAERPKGSFSTLEIQRTEQGDSAMYLCASSLRGGEGDEQYFGPGTRLTVT.

The rearrangement joins TRBV18 to TRBJ2-1; 9 bases are shared with TRBD2. The CDR3 is 15 residues long. J gave up 2 bases and V 4 bases, and 3 bases lay outside the gene matches. Germline lookup yields CDR1 KGHSH and CDR2 LQKENI. CDR3 region: CASSLLAGAYNEQFF. CDR3 DNA sequence: TGTGCCAGCTCACTATTAGCGGGAGCCTACAATGAGCAGTTCTTC. The variable domain in full, completed from reference TRBV18 and TRBJ2-1, reads NAGVMQNPRHLVRRRGQEARLRCSPMKGHSHVYWYRQLPEEGLKFMVYLQKENIIDESGMPKERFSAEFPKEGPSILRIQQVVRGDSAAYFCASSLLAGAYNEQFFGPGTRLTVL.

This clone was recorded only once. The chain is built from TRBV11-2 and TRBJ1-4, with 7 bases identical to TRBD1. The CDR3 has 16 residues. Per germline, CDR1 SGHAT and CDR2 FQNNGV. J lost 0 bases, V lost 5 bases, and 6 bases had no gene match. CDR3 amino acids: CASSLRGTATNEKLFF. The DNA of the CDR3 is TGTGCCAGCAGCCTGCGCGGGACAGCAACTAATGAAAAACTGTTTTTT.

V is TRBV9 and J is TRBJ2-7; tentative D call: TRBD1 (5 bases). The V end lost 4 bases, the J end lost 0 bases, and 11 bases lay between the germline ends. Germline CDR1 SGDLS, CDR2 YYNGEE. This CDR3 comprises 14 residues. The CDR3 region is CASSTRQTSYEQYF. In DNA form, the CDR3 reads TGTGCCAGCAGCACTCGACAGACCTCCTACGAGCAGTACTTC. The whole variable domain, remainder taken from reference TRBV9 and TRBJ2-7, is DSGVTQTPKHLITATGQRVTLRCSPRSGDLSVYWYQQSLDQGLQFLIQYYNGEERAKGNILERFSAQQFPDLHSELNLSSLELGDSALYFCASSTRQTSYEQYFGPGTRLTVT.

V gene TRBV5-1 combines with J gene TRBJ2-1; weak D call: TRBD2 (5 bases). The CDR3 is made up of 14 amino acids. Trimming took 1 base from V and 9 from J, leaving 14 bases between them. The germline gives CDR1 SGHRS, CDR2 YFSETQ. As DNA, the CDR3 is TGCGCCAGCAGCTTGACCGGGGATCTAAGTGAGCAGTTCTTC. Translation: CASSLTGDLSEQFF.

The V call is TRBV16, the J call TRBJ2-7, with D tentatively TRBD1 (6 bases). CDR1 and CDR2 from the germline V gene are KGHSY and FQNENV. Trimming pared 1 base from V and 2 bases from J, leaving 18 bases between. The CDR3 covers 17 residues. CDR3 nucleotide sequence: TGTGCCAGCAGCCAATTAAATATGGGCAGGGGCGCCTACGAGCAGTACTTC. Amino acid sequence: CASSQLNMGRGAYEQYF.

The CDR3 DNA reads TGTGCCAGCAGTGTGTCGGGGAGCTACGAGCAGTACTTC. This sequence encodes CASSVSGSYEQYF. The chain combines TRBV6-1 with TRBJ2-7, with D perhaps matching TRBD2 (5 bases). There are 13 residues in the CDR3. Germline CDR1 and CDR2: MNHNS and SASEGT. Between the trimmed V and J ends, which lost 4 bases and 3 bases, there was a span of 10 bases.

CDR3 region: CASSPRTGATWNTQYF. CDR3 nucleotide sequence: TGTGCCAGTAGTCCCCGGACAGGGGCAACATGGAATACGCAGTATTTT. The chain carries TRBV19 and TRBJ2-3; 9 bases line up with TRBD1. V dropped 5 bases and J dropped 7; count of bases not matched to a gene: 13. The CDR3 has 16 residues. Germline V CDR1 and CDR2: LNHDA, SQIVND (reference sequence).